These T cell receptor beta chains were read from a single sample in a study of T cells after yellow fever vaccination. TCRdb recomputed calls from the 5' RACE reads with MiXCR, one row per CDR3 protein. The sample has approximately 12,000 distinct CDR3 sequences; about 6% are singletons. Specimen: PBMCs, either bulk or a sorted T-cell subset (CD4+, CD8+, memory, or dextramer-sorted; not recorded which), collected on the day of the yellow fever booster vaccination. These receptors all stem from a man between 25 and 39 years old who received the YFV17D yellow fever vaccine. Both conserved end residues are part of each CDR3. D genes are given only for firm matches. The size entry is marked missing in some rows and otherwise reads once, few, many or a size class.

d_call	clone_size	v_call	j_call	cdr3_nt	cdr3_aa
.	many	TRBV5-1	TRBJ2-5	TGCGCCAGCAGCCCGACGCCATCGAACTCAGAGACCCAGTACTTC	CASSPTPSNSETQYF
TRBD2	medium-sized	TRBV4-1	TRBJ2-1	TGCGCCAGCAGCCAAGCTAAAGGGACTAGCGGTAACAATGAGCAGTTCTTC	CASSQAKGTSGNNEQFF
.	many	TRBV4-3	TRBJ2-3	TGCGCCAGCAGCCAAGGTGGGGGTGGGTTCGCAGATACGCAGTATTTT	CASSQGGGGFADTQYF
TRBD2	few	TRBV29-1	TRBJ2-3	TGCAGCGTCCAACTAGCGACCGTTGCAGATACGCAGTATTTT	CSVQLATVADTQYF
TRBD1	many	TRBV6-2/TRBV6-3	TRBJ2-5	TGTGCCAGCAGGAAGACAGGGATGGAGACCCAGTACTTC	CASRKTGMETQYF
.	medium-sized	TRBV4-2	TRBJ2-1	TGTGCCAGCAGCCAGGCACTAGGGAGGTATGAGCAGTTCTTC	CASSQALGRYEQFF
.	many	TRBV19	TRBJ1-1	TGTGCCAGTAGGGAAGCGGGCATGAACACTGAAGCTTTCTTT	CASREAGMNTEAFF
.	many	TRBV6-1	TRBJ2-2	TGTGCCAGCAGTGACCGGAACACCGGGGAGCTGTTTTTT	CASSDRNTGELFF
.	medium-sized	TRBV20-1	TRBJ1-5	TGCAGTGCTAGAGATGTAAGCAGTCCCCAGCCCCAGCATTTT	CSARDVSSPQPQHF
TRBD2	.	TRBV11-2	TRBJ2-1	TGTGCCAGCAGACGGACTCCGACCGGGACTAGCGGGAGTTTGCGTGAGCAGTTCTTC	CASRRTPTGTSGSLREQFF
TRBD2	medium-sized	TRBV2	TRBJ2-1	TGTGCCAGCCTCAGACTAGCGGGGGGGAATGAGCAGTTCTTC	CASLRLAGGNEQFF
TRBD1	many	TRBV12-3/TRBV12-4	TRBJ1-5	TGTGCCAGCAGTTTATCGGGGACAGCGAATCAGCCCCAGCATTTT	CASSLSGTANQPQHF
TRBD1	many	TRBV7-8	TRBJ1-6	TGTGCCAGCAGCTCCAGGACAGGGAGCGATTCACCCCTCCACTTT	CASSSRTGSDSPLHF
.	many	TRBV5-6	TRBJ1-4	TGTGCCAGCAGCTGGAGGGGCGCGGGTGAAAAACTGTTTTTT	CASSWRGAGEKLFF
TRBD2	medium-sized	TRBV5-1	TRBJ2-2	TGCGCCAGCAGCAGCCAGGCGGGGACTAGCGCCACCGGGGAGCTGTTTTTT	CASSSQAGTSATGELFF
TRBD2	many	TRBV20-1	TRBJ2-1	TGCAGTGCTCCTAGACGGCCTAGCGGGGAGGGGGAGTTCTTC	CSAPRRPSGEGEFF